This T cell receptor beta chain appears in the sequencing data of a study of blood T cells in healthy people across ages. Study-wide results and caveats: Strongly correlated with naive T cell percentage was TCR beta diversity. A roughly linear age-dependent decrease characterized TCR beta diversity per million T cells.

Remarks on this clonotype: The antigen remains unidentified.

Healthy individuals of Caucasian origin from Russia, aged roughly 6 to 100, served as donors. Per individual sample, total RNA of at least 5.5 micrograms was extracted. The ends lost 0 bases at V and 5 bases at J; junction bases unmatched: 7. From germline, CDR1 is MGHDK and CDR2 SYGVNS. The CDR3 runs to 16 residues. Combining a sample-barcoded 5' primer with a J-beta primer mix, a second PCR ran for about 7 to 11 cycles. TCRdb called the 5' RACE reads again in MiXCR, with one record for every CDR3 protein. The sample includes around 690,000 distinct CDR3 sequences, about 53% of them seen just once. The chain is built from TRBV25-1 and TRBJ2-7; 10 nucleotides align to TRBD1. This sequence originates from a man aged 55-75 years in good health. Sequencing was done on a sample of blood. The CDR3: CASSEYRDRGLHEQYF. The CDR3 region has the DNA TGTGCCAGCAGTGAATATAGGGACAGGGGACTGCACGAGCAGTACTTC.